The 8 T cell receptor beta chains below come from one sample, sequenced in a study of OX40 agonist ivuxolimab in advanced cancers. Generated by immunoSEQ multiplex PCR, the TCRdb table keeps only in-frame clones and is missing some. The table records 59,000 or so clones, 82% of them present only once. The sequenced sample was CD4+ or CD8+ T cells sorted from blood, obtained in a trial of the OX40 agonist ivuxolimab. The receptors were sampled from an adult with an advanced solid tumor such as melanoma, head and neck, liver or kidney cancer.

The genes are TRBV28 and TRBJ1-5, with 9 bases fitting TRBD1. The length of the CDR3 is 16 residues. CDR1 MDHEN and CDR2 SYDVKM come from the germline V gene. J lost 1 base, V lost 3 bases, and 4 bases had no gene match. DNA for the CDR3: TGTGCCAGCAGTTTCGGGACAGGGATCAGCAATCAGCCCCAGCATTTT. Translated: CASSFGTGISNQPQHF.

The chain couples TRBV6-5 to TRBJ2-6, with D unclear. Per the germline V gene, CDR1 is MNHEY and CDR2 is SVGAGI. The length of the CDR3 is 14 residues. Trimming removed 8 bases from V and 1 base from J, with 9 bases in between. CDR3: CASCRASGANVLTF. CDR3 coding DNA: TGTGCCAGCTGTCGGGCTTCTGGGGCCAACGTCCTGACTTTC.

A single count supports this clone. The chain links TRBV6-5 to TRBJ2-4; D might be TRBD1 or TRBD2, each matching 5 bases. Looked up from germline, CDR1 is MNHEY and CDR2 is SVGAGI. The germline V and J ends were trimmed by 4 bases and 7 bases, with 11 bases remaining between them. This CDR3 spans 13 amino acids. As DNA, the CDR3 is TGTGCCAGCAGTTCTCTCGAGGGGAACATTCAGTACTTC. Translation: CASSSLEGNIQYF.

This clone occurred once. A junction end diverges from the germline sequence, so it may reflect a read error. This chain uses TRBV6-6 with TRBJ1-1; no clear D. Germline V CDR1 and CDR2: MNHNY, SVGAGI (reference sequence). The CDR3 sequence is 13 residues long. The CDR3 DNA is TGTGCCAGCACCGTGGACGTGAAGACTGAAGCTTTCTTT. As protein: CASTVDVKTEAFF.

V usage is TRBV18 and J usage is TRBJ1-5; D gene ambiguous. V was shortened by 4 bases and J by 0 bases, with 19 bases between the two germline ends. The CDR3 sequence is 18 residues long. Germline loops: CDR1 KGHSH, CDR2 LQKENI. This CDR3 is CASSRAPTGGHSNQPQHF. The CDR3 DNA is TGTGCCAGCTCACGTGCCCCCACGGGAGGCCATAGCAATCAGCCCCAGCATTTT.

The rearrangement links TRBV27 to TRBJ2-7; the D call may be TRBD1 or TRBD2 (5 bases each). This CDR3 comprises 13 residues. Germline V gene lookup returns CDR1 MNHEY and CDR2 SMNVEV (reference sequence). The V end was cut by 3 bases, the J end by 3 bases, with 9 bases between. CDR3 bases: TGTGCCAGCAGTTTCTTGAGGGGCTACGAGCAGTACTTC. This encodes CASSFLRGYEQYF.

The J gene is TRBJ2-4, the V gene TRBV9; 10 positions agree with TRBD2. The CDR3 totals 18 residues. After removal of 1 base from V and 1 base from J, the junction contained 8 bases not matched to a gene. In germline, CDR1 is SGDLS, CDR2 YYNGEE. CDR3 bases: TGTGCCAGCAGCGTAACTAGCGGGGCGGGGTTGGCCAAAAACATTCAGTACTTC. Protein product: CASSVTSGAGLAKNIQYF.

This clone was found a few times. The DNA is left out, because the CDR3 cannot be placed on it with certainty; the CDR3 is given as TCRdb lists it. This chain uses TRBV15 with TRBJ1-4. Including both end residues, the CDR3 is 15 amino acids long. Germline V lookup: CDR1 LNHNV, CDR2 YYDKDF (reference sequence). The CDR3: CATSRVVKEVKNCFF.